What follows is one TCR beta chain and its context. The antigen remains undetermined. The entry originates in a study of T cells in Graves' hyperthyroidism and ophthalmopathy. General study findings and limits: From stable hyperthyroidism, ophthalmopathy was set apart by a 13 V-J model. The majority of expanded thyroid clonotypes above 0.001 also appeared in blood.

The CDR3 runs 15 residues. Germline V CDR1 and CDR2: LGHNA, YNFKEQ. Unmatched junction bases numbered 8, after V lost 1 base and J lost 7 bases. Reasons for excluding patients were uncontrolled infection, other autoimmune disease, pregnancy or lactation. Diagnoses rested on clinical symptoms, serum thyroxine and TRAb, thyroid ultrasound and orbital computed tomography. RNA transcripts were the template for amplifying TCR beta CDR3 regions. TCR CDR3 underwent first-round RT-PCR with the HTBI primer set. TCRdb independently ran MiXCR on the multiplex PCR reads; one entry per CDR3 protein. The sample lists roughly 500,000 distinct CDR3 sequences, about half seen once, with roughly 20% in the top ten.

The sequence derives from an adult woman with Graves' disease, either hyperthyroidism or ophthalmopathy (not recorded which). This chain joins TRBV4-2 and TRBJ2-7, with 9 bases aligning to TRBD2. The sequenced sample consisted of peripheral blood or thyroid tissue (not recorded which). The CDR3: CASSQVLLAGGEQYF. The CDR3 bases are TGTGCCAGCAGCCAAGTTTTACTAGCGGGTGGAGAGCAGTACTTC.